The 17 T cell receptor beta chains in this list originate from one sample, sequenced in a study of T-cell memory formation after mild COVID-19. TCRdb re-derived calls from the 5' RACE reads in MiXCR, one entry per CDR3 protein. The table has some 31,000 distinct CDR3 sequences, around 12% seen once. The sample taken for sequencing was PBMCs or a T cell subset sorted from them (not recorded which). These TCRs come from an adult woman who had mild COVID-19 (a few samples of this study predate the infection). Cell type and time point are not known.

Comments on this clonotype: A much larger clone differs by one base, so this may be a read error. The chain uses TRBV21-1 and TRBJ2-4. TRBV21-1 counts as a pseudogene. This CDR3 comprises 15 residues. The CDR3 loop is CASSKASAAKNIRYF. The CDR3, as DNA: TGTGCCAGCAGCAAGGCGTCGGCGGCCAAAAACATTCGGTACTTC.

The sample holds many counts of this clonotype. The chain carries TRBV29-1 and TRBJ2-2; 7 nucleotides match TRBD1. V shed 0 bases, J shed 6 bases, and the junction held 10 bases outside the gene matches. The CDR3 runs to 16 residues. The germline V gene encodes CDR1 SQVTM and CDR2 ANQGSEA. CDR3 DNA sequence: TGCAGCGTTGAAGACGTCAGGGGGTCTAGATCCGGGGAGCTGTTTTTT. Protein product: CSVEDVRGSRSGELFF.

The chain joins TRBV7-2 to TRBJ2-7; D is unclear. Deletions cut 4 bases from V and 5 bases from J, with 9 bases between. Germline lookup yields CDR1 SGHTA and CDR2 FQGNSA. The CDR3 consists of 12 residues. Here the CDR3 DNA reads TGTGCCAGCAGCTCCTATCGTAACGAGCAGTACTTC. Its translation: CASSSYRNEQYF. Full variable domain (missing parts from reference TRBV7-2 and TRBJ2-7): GAGVSQSPSNKVTEKGKDVELRCDPISGHTALYWYRQSLGQGLEFLIYFQGNSAPDKSGLPSDRFSAERTGGSVSTLTIQRTQQEDSAVYLCASSSYRNEQYFGPGTRLTVT.

This clonotype appeared many times. Here the CDR3 reads CASSFSGLALGDTQYF. The CDR3 DNA reads as TGTGCCAGCAGTTTTTCGGGACTAGCCCTTGGAGATACGCAGTATTTT. The genes are TRBV27 and TRBJ2-3, with 9 bases aligning to TRBD2. J gave up 5 bases and V 3 bases, and 9 bases lay outside the gene matches. CDR3 length equals 16 residues. CDR1 and CDR2 (germline): MNHEY, SMNVEV (reference sequence).

This clonotype was seen repeatedly, ten times or more. The rearrangement links TRBV5-1 to TRBJ2-7; D tentatively reads TRBD1 or TRBD2 (5 bases each). Germline V gene lookup returns CDR1 SGHRS and CDR2 YFSETQ. The germline V and J ends were trimmed by 0 bases and 2 bases, with 9 bases remaining between them. This CDR3 contains 14 residues. The CDR3 bases are TGCGCCAGCAGCTTGGCGCAGGGAGCCTACGAGCAGTACTTC. Translating gives CASSLAQGAYEQYF.

The table lists this clonotype with many counts. The chain employs TRBV7-9 and TRBJ1-1; no clear D gene. The CDR3 runs to 14 residues. Trimming shortened V by 4 bases and J by 1 base, and 10 bases separated the two germline ends. Germline lookup yields CDR1 SEHNR and CDR2 FQNEAQ (reference sequence). This CDR3 reads CASSSNDKNTEAFF. CDR3 bases: TGTGCCAGCAGCTCAAACGACAAGAACACTGAAGCTTTCTTT.

This clonotype was seen at least ten times. V usage is TRBV20-1 and J usage is TRBJ2-3, with 15 bases that match TRBD2. Per germline, CDR1 DFQATT and CDR2 SNEGSKA (reference sequence). V was pared by 3 bases and J by 7 bases, with 5 bases of the junction left unmatched. This CDR3 is 15 amino acids long. CDR3 nucleotides: TGCAGTGCTAGTGACGGACTAGCGGGGGGGTATACGCAGTATTTT. Translation gives CSASDGLAGGYTQYF.

This clonotype is termed medium-sized. V is TRBV4-1 and J is TRBJ1-1; D unresolved. CDR3 length: 13 amino acids. The V end lost 3 bases, the J end lost 2 bases, and 7 bases lay between the germline ends. The V gene's germline CDR1 is MGHRA and CDR2 YSYEKL. The CDR3 DNA follows: TGCGCCAGCAGCCACCCTCTTAACACTGAAGCTTTCTTT. It is translated as CASSHPLNTEAFF.

This clonotype was counted ten times or more. J is TRBJ2-5 and V is TRBV7-2, with 9 nucleotides matching TRBD2. CDR1 and CDR2 (germline): SGHTA, FQGNSA. Losses at the gene ends were 5 bases for V and 2 bases for J; bases not matched to a gene: 3. The CDR3 sequence is 14 residues long. The CDR3 sequence: CASSLGLAQETQYF. The CDR3 DNA reads as TGTGCCAGCAGCCTGGGACTAGCTCAAGAGACCCAGTACTTC.

To note about this clonotype: A much larger clone is a single base away; this may be a read error. The V and J genes are TRBV18 and TRBJ2-1, with a tentative D call TRBD2 (6 bases). The germline V and J ends were trimmed by 0 bases and 7 bases, with 13 bases remaining between them. This CDR3 has 15 amino acids. CDR1 and CDR2 (germline): KGHSH, LQKENI. CDR3 loop: CASSPPSLAPNEQFF. The CDR3, as DNA: TGTGCCAGCTCACCACCGTCACTAGCTCCTAATGAGCAGTTCTTC.

Ten or more counts support this clonotype. The chain joins TRBV6-2 or TRBV6-3 to TRBJ1-1; D is ambiguous. Trimming took 2 bases from V and 2 from J, leaving 15 bases between them. Germline V CDR1 and CDR2: MNHEY, SVGEGT. This CDR3 contains 16 residues. As DNA, the CDR3 is TGTGCCAGCAGTTACGTCGAGAGAGGGTTAAACACTGAAGCTTTCTTT. Translated: CASSYVERGLNTEAFF.

This clonotype showed up many times. V and J are TRBV11-3 and TRBJ2-2; D not certain. Trimming removed 5 bases at V and 2 bases at J, with 15 bases between. This CDR3 region has 16 residues. Germline values: CDR1 SGHNT, CDR2 YENEEA. CDR3: CASSLGSPLNTGELFF. The CDR3 coding sequence is TGTGCCAGCAGCCTAGGGTCCCCCCTTAACACCGGGGAGCTGTTTTTT.

This clonotype was detected many times. V usage is TRBV5-1 and J usage is TRBJ2-1; TRBD2 agrees at 11 bases. Per germline, CDR1 SGHRS and CDR2 YFSETQ. Trimming took 4 bases from V and 9 from J; bases not matched to a gene: 12. The CDR3 has 16 amino acids. DNA for the CDR3: TGCGCCAGCAGCCCGATAGCGGGGGGGCTGAAGGGTGAGCAGTTCTTC. Amino acid sequence: CASSPIAGGLKGEQFF.

At least ten counts were recorded for this clonotype. The genes are TRBV7-2 and TRBJ2-3; no firm D call. The length of the CDR3 is 13 residues. The V gene lost 0 bases and the J gene lost 6 bases, with 7 bases spanning the gap. Germline values: CDR1 SGHTA, CDR2 FQGNSA. CDR3 in amino acids: CASSLASMDTQYF. The DNA for the CDR3 is TGTGCCAGCAGCTTAGCGAGTATGGATACGCAGTATTTT. The full variable domain, completed using reference TRBV7-2 and TRBJ2-3, is GAGVSQSPSNKVTEKGKDVELRCDPISGHTALYWYRQSLGQGLEFLIYFQGNSAPDKSGLPSDRFSAERTGGSVSTLTIQRTQQEDSAVYLCASSLASMDTQYFGPGTRLTVL.

This clonotype was recorded at least ten times. The V call is TRBV5-1, the J call TRBJ1-6; 9 nucleotides agree with TRBD1. The V and J ends lost 0 bases and 9 bases, in that order; junction bases with no gene match: 4. Germline V gene data show CDR1 as SGHRS and CDR2 as YFSETQ. CDR3 size: 15 residues. CDR3 DNA sequence: TGCGCCAGCAGCTTGGAAGGACAGGGGCCTTCACCCCTCCACTTT. This codes for CASSLEGQGPSPLHF.

The rearrangement joins TRBV5-6 to TRBJ2-1; no clear D gene. Trimming removed 3 bases from V and 5 bases from J, with 15 bases in between. Germline V gene sequence: CDR1 SGHDT, CDR2 YYEEEE. The CDR3 covers 15 residues. The DNA for the CDR3 is TGTGCCAGCAGCTCCTCAATTAGCCGGGACAATGAGCAGTTCTTC. Translation: CASSSSISRDNEQFF.

The sample holds one count of this clonotype. The CDR3 is CASSLDTGGRETQYF. CDR3 in DNA: TGTGCCAGCAGCTTAGACACGGGGGGGCGGGAGACCCAGTACTTC. This chain links TRBV7-8 with TRBJ2-5, with 8 bases identical to TRBD2. Per germline, CDR1 SGHVS and CDR2 FQNEAQ. V gave up 1 base and J gave up 5 bases; unmatched junction bases: 6. The CDR3 has 15 residues.